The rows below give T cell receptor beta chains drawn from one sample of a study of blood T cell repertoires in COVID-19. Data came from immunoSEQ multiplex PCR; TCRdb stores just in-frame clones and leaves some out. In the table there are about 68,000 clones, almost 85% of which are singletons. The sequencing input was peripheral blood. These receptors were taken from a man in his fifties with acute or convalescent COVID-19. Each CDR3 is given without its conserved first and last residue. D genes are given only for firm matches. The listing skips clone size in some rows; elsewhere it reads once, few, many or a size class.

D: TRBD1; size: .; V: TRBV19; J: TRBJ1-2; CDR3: ASSIPGQGGGYT
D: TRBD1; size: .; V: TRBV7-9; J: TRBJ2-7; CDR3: ASSFRTGVAEQY
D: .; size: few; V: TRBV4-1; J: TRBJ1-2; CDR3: ASSQDVGAQVNGYT
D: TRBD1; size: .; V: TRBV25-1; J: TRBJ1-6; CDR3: ASSDRTGASPLH
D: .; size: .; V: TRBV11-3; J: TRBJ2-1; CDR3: ASSSKGATEQF
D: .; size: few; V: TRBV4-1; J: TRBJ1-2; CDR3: ASSLPGEEGGNGYT
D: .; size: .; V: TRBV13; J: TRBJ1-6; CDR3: ASSSAGQMRNSPLH
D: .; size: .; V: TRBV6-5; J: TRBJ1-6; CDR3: ASSSREYNSPLH
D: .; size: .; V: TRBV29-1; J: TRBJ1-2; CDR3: SVEGQAKDYGYT
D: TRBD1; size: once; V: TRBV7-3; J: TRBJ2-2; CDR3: ASSRQGNTGELF
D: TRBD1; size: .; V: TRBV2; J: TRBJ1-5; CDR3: ASSGQGAGLETQH
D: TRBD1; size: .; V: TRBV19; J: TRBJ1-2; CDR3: ASHLQGTTGYT
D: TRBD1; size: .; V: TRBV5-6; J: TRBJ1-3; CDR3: ASSGGQGYGNTIY
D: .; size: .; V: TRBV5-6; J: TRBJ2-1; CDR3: ASTLNNEQF
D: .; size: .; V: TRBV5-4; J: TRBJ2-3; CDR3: ASSSWTRRLTDTQY
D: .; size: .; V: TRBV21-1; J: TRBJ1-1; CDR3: ASSRGRTEAF
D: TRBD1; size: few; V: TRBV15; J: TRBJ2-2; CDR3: ATSQGTGVGELF
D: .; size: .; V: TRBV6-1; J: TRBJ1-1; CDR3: ASREHRVRENTEAF
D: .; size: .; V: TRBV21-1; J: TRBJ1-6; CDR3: ASSTRGTRISPLH
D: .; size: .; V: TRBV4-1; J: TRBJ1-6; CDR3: ASSQVRRRGEPNSPLH
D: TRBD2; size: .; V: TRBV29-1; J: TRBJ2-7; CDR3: SVAGLAGSSYEQY
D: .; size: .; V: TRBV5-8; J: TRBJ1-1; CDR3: ASSPMGRSGRGAEAF
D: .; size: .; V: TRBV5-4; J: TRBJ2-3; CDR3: ASTGLATDTQY
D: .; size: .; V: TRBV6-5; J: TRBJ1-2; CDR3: ASSLEGAGGYT
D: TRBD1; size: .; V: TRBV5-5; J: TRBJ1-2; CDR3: ASSRPTGTDGYT
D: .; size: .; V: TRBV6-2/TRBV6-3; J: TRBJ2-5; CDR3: ASSRHQETHETQY
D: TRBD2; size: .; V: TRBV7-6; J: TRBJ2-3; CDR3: ASSETSGLTDTQY
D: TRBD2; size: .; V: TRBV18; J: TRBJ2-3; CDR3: ASSATSGDTDTQY
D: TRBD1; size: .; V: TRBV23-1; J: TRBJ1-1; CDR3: ASSAVRDRLNTEAF
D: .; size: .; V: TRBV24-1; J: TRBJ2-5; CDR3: ATSDYRVKETQY
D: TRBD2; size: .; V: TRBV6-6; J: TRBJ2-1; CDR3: ASSRKVTSGGHSYNEQF
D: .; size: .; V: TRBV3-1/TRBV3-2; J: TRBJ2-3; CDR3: ASSHYPYTRMNTDTQY